Only one count was recorded for the clone carrying this T cell receptor beta chain. The authors' processing: Nucleated cell counts were estimated from reference gene primer amplification. Libraries were prepared by immunoSEQ multiplex PCR; TCRdb keeps only in-frame clonotypes and omits some of them. V, J and clone size derive from that table, while D and trimming were established from the DNA sequence. The sample has tens of thousands of clones, under 90% seen once. V gave up 5 bases and J gave up 3 bases, with 13 bases separating them. The CDR3 runs 14 residues. Germline CDR1 reads MNHEY; CDR2 reads SVGAGI. The entry originates in a study of blood T cell repertoires in COVID-19. Study as a whole: The United States, Italy and Spain supplied acute and convalescent COVID-19 samples. PBMCs, B-cell-depleted T cells, or T cells were the source of the cDNA or gDNA that made up the material.

The sample consisted of peripheral blood. The chain links TRBV6-5 to TRBJ1-1, with D unresolved. This TCR came from a man between 65 and 85 years old with acute or convalescent COVID-19. The CDR3 DNA is TGTGCCAGCAGTCAACGAGCAGGTTACACTGAAGCTTTCTTT. This codes for CASSQRAGYTEAFF.